What follows is one TCR beta chain and its context. The specificity of this receptor is unknown. No much larger clone exists at a distance of one base, and base qualities are not known. Receptors were amplified or captured by the immunoSEQ multiplex PCR assay. The multiplex PCR relied on a mix of 60 forward primers for TCR Vbeta segments and 13 reverse primers for TCR Jbeta segments. A multiplex PCR assay on genomic DNA amplified the CDR3 region of rearranged TCR beta genes. The Illumina HiSeq System was used to sequence the amplified TCR beta libraries as 87-base-pair reads. On the authors' methods: A later analysis counted about 80 million unique TCR beta chains across the approximately 700 repertoires, and roughly 9.9 million of these chains were shared by at least two donors. Raw reads were error-corrected and collapsed into unique sequences with a nearest-neighbor algorithm that merged closely related sequences to remove PCR and sequencing errors. To assign V, D and J gene segments, CDR3 sequences were aligned to IMGT reference sequences. For a sequence to be retained, a match of at least six nucleotides to both a V gene segment and a J gene segment was required. A rearrangement was called productive if the CDR3 had no stop codons and remained in frame with V and J, and every other rearrangement was called non-productive. Following IMGT convention, CDR3 was defined as the stretch from the second conserved V-encoded cysteine up to the conserved J-encoded phenylalanine. The earlier analysis of fewer than 700 of the donors excluded sequences that lacked an unambiguous match to a single V gene segment. In an earlier analysis of roughly 600 of the donors, a V segment was called functional when productive rearrangements were above 56.7%, and segregating when the standard deviation between donors exceeded 5%. A statistical classification framework was developed to diagnose cytomegalovirus status using the catalog of TCR beta chain sequences. A later analysis assigned V and J genes by comparing TCR nucleotide sequences with IMGT/GENE-DB human TR gene sequences. The TCRdist pipeline was used in a later analysis to assign CDR3 sequences and most-parsimonious VDJ recombination scenarios. In a later analysis, each TCR beta chain was defined by its CDR3 amino acid sequence together with its V-gene family, and reads lacking a unique V-gene family were excluded. To address suspected cross-contamination and a sequencing artifact, a later analysis removed roughly 580 highly shared, low-generation-probability nucleotide sequences. In a later analysis, a clonal expansion index for each public chain was calculated from normalized within-repertoire ranks of inferred template counts. Generation probabilities in a later analysis came from a VDJ recombination model fitted to out-of-frame rearrangements, and those results were checked against IGoR. A later analysis scored TCR-TCR, TCR-HLA and TCR-CMV co-occurrence with hypergeometric tests, applying a repertoire-size bias correction to TCR pairs. To estimate false discovery rates, a later analysis permuted the HLA or CMV assignments 20 times. In a later analysis, co-occurring TCRs were grouped with DBSCAN, and TCRdist sequence similarity was added when clustering was performed within HLA-allele-positive subsets. For co-occurrence clustering, repertoires with fewer than 30,000 or more than 120,000 public chains were excluded, along with about five repertoires with anomalous nucleotide sharing. Entries here come from immuneACCESS through TCRdb and include only in-frame sequences with V and J called. Some clones fail to appear in such tables; in the studies checked, an unresolved V gene covers under half of the shortfall, and the cause of the remainder is unknown. V and J calls and clone size are as listed in that table; D and trimming were resolved from the DNA. For this sample the table gives around 150,000 clones, of which roughly three fifths were detected only once. Clones ranked in the top ten supply under 2.5% of the sample.

The data originate from a study of cytomegalovirus exposure and HLA in healthy donors (dated by TCRdb to 2015 to 2018). With regard to the full study: An earlier analysis of approximately 590 of the donors reported more than 250 Gb of sequence data and 100 million to 130 million unique TCR beta sequences from about 200 million T cells. An earlier analysis of 500 to 750 of the donors applied high-throughput TCR beta sequencing to assess whether each TCR beta V gene segment acted as functional or pseudogenic. In the later analysis, no new phenotypic data were used to find candidate immune exposures; instead, reliance was placed on TCR beta sequences and their occurrence across donors. Using immunosequencing, the study profiled T cell repertoires from 500 to 800 subjects and related those repertoires to cytomegalovirus serostatus. Among the 398 genotyped donors, around 81% belonged to the genetic ancestry cluster associated with self-reported Caucasian donors. All discovery cohort repertoires had been generated using a single sequencing platform. Both class I and class II loci were covered by HLA typing, at four-digit resolution. About 330 gigabases of sequencing data and around 85 million unique TCR sequences made up an early release that covered over 550 HLA-typed donors. The number of typed donors differed by locus: about 620-640 for A, B, C, DRB1 and DQB1; 500 to 550 for DQA1; approximately 600 for DPA1; and roughly 490 for DPB1. In addition to the first cohort of 666 subjects, a separate validation cohort of approximately 120 different subjects was used. Donor age, sex, ethnicity and CMV serostatus were collected together with the repertoire data. The aim of the study was to test whether cataloging public T cell receptors could identify signatures of past pathogen exposure. The study combined high-throughput TCR immunosequencing, statistical association of individual TCRs with disease status, and machine learning to predict cytomegalovirus infection status. Genome-wide SNP genotypes for about 55% of the 666 donors were used in a later genetic analysis, which treated that subset as a discovery cohort. Among about 400 genotyped donors of the cohort, an average of approximately 240,000 unique TCR beta nucleotide sequences was sequenced per donor, of which 15% to 20% were non-productive. Because of strong linkage in the cohort, 4 to 6 DR-DQ haplotypes were treated as single units for association and clustering. A later analysis re-examined previously published TCR beta repertoires from 610 or so donors and added high-resolution HLA genotyping to investigate patterns of TCR occurrence.

The germline V gene gives CDR1 as SGDLS and CDR2 as YYNGEE. Deletion took 3 bases off V and 4 bases off J, with a span of 5 bases between the germline ends. The CDR3, from cysteine to phenylalanine, totals 12 residues. Only CDR3 DNA is held: 36 bases, read in frame from base 1. The cohort was made up of roughly 670 healthy bone marrow donors. At the time of sampling, every cohort member was nominally healthy, though immune exposures that went unrecorded were likely present. The donor was CMV seronegative and was included in the group of a few hundred seronegative cohort members. A peripheral blood sample was collected from each donor, and TCR beta sequencing was performed on peripheral blood mononuclear cells. Genomic DNA was extracted from the blood cell samples with the Qiagen DNeasy Blood Extraction Kit. Overall study results and their limits: The 87-base-pair reads could not distinguish some IMGT-functional V segments, including TRBV6-2 and TRBV6-3, so those segments were excluded. The sequencing pipeline was judged likely to have produced a cluster of highly shared sequence variants as a technical artifact. CMV serostatus was the only immune exposure information available for the cohort. The earlier analysis of fewer than 750 of the donors excluded approximately 15 rarely observed V segments, including chromosome 9 orphons, because counts were too low. Only TCR beta chains were sequenced in this cohort, and the absence of alpha or paired-chain data limited detectable features. When HLA alleles, especially DR and DQ, strongly co-occurred, TCR associations were difficult to assign to individual alleles. Linkage disequilibrium might explain the correlated functional status among segregating V segments, but an unknown experimental factor could not be ruled out. Compared with equally common non-associated chains, HLA-associated TCR beta chains in a later analysis were more clonally expanded and had lower generation probabilities. A later genetic analysis reported fewer N-insertions in productive TCRs among donors in an Asian-associated ancestry cluster than the roughly 620-donor mean. An association between a missense DCLRE1C variant and V-gene and J-gene trimming of TCR beta chains was found in a later genetic analysis and replicated in an independent cohort. According to a later analysis, TCR association rates differed among HLA loci, with DRB1 alleles showing the most associated TCRs and HLA-C alleles showing the fewest. In an earlier analysis of 587 of the donors, most TCR beta V segments appeared in productive rearrangements about 87% or about 30% of the time, broadly matching IMGT annotations. It was suggested by the authors that the approach could potentially be generalized to other disease states and immunological phenotypes. Sequencing depth was assumed to be roughly uniform across donors in the presence/absence analyses, though that assumption may not hold. A later analysis reported that several top co-occurrence clusters appeared linked to parvovirus B19, influenza, CMV and Epstein-Barr virus. Across donors, most TCR sequences were observed very rarely, whereas some public TCRs were present in many individuals. In vitro tests confirmed that a few of the cytomegalovirus-associated TCR beta chains recognize cytomegalovirus antigens. In the study, 150 to 200 TCR beta chains were listed as associated with cytomegalovirus. In both the original and validation cohorts, the classifier was reported to diagnose cytomegalovirus status with high specificity and sensitivity. A further reported finding was that TCR beta sequences accurately predicted the HLA-A and HLA-B alleles for most subjects in the first cohort. Because HLA typing was unavailable for some donors at each locus, only the typed subset was used in association tests. A later analysis found that most CMV-associated TCR beta chains appeared HLA-restricted, with HLA associations seemingly driven largely by CMV exposure. At a false discovery rate of 0.05, a later analysis linked some 18,000 TCR beta sequences to specific HLA alleles.

The rearrangement combines TRBV9 with TRBJ1-3, and possibly TRBD1, on 5 matching bases. The sequencing input was PBMCs. The clonotype was recovered from a middle-aged woman in good health and CMV-seronegative. The CDR3 here reads CASSDRGNTIYF. The DNA is TGTGCCAGCAGCGACAGGGGAAACACCATATATTTT.